This TCR beta chain was found in a study of T cells in Graves' hyperthyroidism and ophthalmopathy. The CDR3 spans 20 residues. V shed 10 bases, J shed 0 bases, and the junction held 14 bases outside the gene matches. Looked up from germline, CDR1 is ENHRY and CDR2 is SYGVKD. For this clonotype: Its antigen is still unknown. This CDR3 fails to terminate in the conserved phenylalanine or tryptophan, so it likely reflects a read error.

General study results and limits: Within blood appeared most thyroid clonotypes that had expanded above 0.001.

Template material for amplifying TCR beta CDR3 regions consisted of RNA transcripts. TCR CDR3 regions were first amplified by RT-PCR with HTBI primers. TCRdb recomputed calls from the multiplex PCR reads with MiXCR, one row per CDR3 protein. The repertoire holds roughly 100,000 distinct CDR3 sequences, with around 37% as singletons. The sample taken for sequencing was peripheral blood or thyroid tissue (not recorded which). The chain has TRBV10-3 and TRBJ2-6; 14 bases align to TRBD2. The TCR originated in a woman aged 25 to 39 with Graves' hyperthyroidism. The CDR3 DNA reads as TGTGCCACATTGGGACTAGCGGGAGTGAAAGCAGGCTCTGGGGCCAACGTCCTGACTCCA. Translation: CATLGLAGVKAGSGANVLTP.